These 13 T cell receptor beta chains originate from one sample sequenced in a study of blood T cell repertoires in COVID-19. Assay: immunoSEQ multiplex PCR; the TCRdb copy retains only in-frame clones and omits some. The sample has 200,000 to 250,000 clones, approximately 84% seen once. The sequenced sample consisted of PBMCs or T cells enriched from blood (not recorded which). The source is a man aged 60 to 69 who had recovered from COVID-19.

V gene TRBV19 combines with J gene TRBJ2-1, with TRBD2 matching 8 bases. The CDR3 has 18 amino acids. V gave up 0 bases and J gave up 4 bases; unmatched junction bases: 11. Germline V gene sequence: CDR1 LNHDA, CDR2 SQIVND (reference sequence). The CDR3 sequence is CASSIDWERGGFYNEQFF. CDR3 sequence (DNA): TGTGCCAGTAGTATAGATTGGGAACGCGGGGGGTTTTACAATGAGCAGTTCTTC.

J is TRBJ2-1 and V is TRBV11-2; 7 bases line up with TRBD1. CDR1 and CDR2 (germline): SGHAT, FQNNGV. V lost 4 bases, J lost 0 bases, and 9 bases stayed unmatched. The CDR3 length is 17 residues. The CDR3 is CASSSQRDSSSYNEQFF. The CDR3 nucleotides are TGTGCCAGCAGCTCGCAACGGGACAGCAGCTCCTACAATGAGCAGTTCTTC.

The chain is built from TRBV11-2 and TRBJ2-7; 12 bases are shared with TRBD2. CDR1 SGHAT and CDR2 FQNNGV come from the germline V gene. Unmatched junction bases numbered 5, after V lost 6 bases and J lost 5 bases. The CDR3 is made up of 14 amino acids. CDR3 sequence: CASSRTSGAHEQYF. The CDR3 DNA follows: TGTGCCAGCAGTCGGACTAGCGGGGCCCACGAGCAGTACTTC.

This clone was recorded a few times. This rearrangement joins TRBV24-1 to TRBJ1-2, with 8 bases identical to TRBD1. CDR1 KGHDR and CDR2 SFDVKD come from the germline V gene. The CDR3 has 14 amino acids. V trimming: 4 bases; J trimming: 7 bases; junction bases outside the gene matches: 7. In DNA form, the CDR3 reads TGTGCCACCAGTGACCCTGGACAGGGAGTTGGCTACACCTTC. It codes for CATSDPGQGVGYTF.

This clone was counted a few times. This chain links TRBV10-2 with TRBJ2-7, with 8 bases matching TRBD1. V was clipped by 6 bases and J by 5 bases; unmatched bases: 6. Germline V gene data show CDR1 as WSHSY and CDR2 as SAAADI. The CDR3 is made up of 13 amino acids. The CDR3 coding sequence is TGCGCCAGCAGCCTTCAGGGGGCCAACGAGCAGTACTTC. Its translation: CASSLQGANEQYF.

The DNA of the CDR3 is TGTGCCAGCAGCGCCCAAGAGGGTCAGCCCCAGCATTTT. It yields the protein CASSAQEGQPQHF. The J gene is TRBJ1-5, the V gene TRBV7-2; the D is unclear. CDR3 length: 13 residues. Germline values: CDR1 SGHTA, CDR2 FQGNSA. Deletions cut 5 bases from V and 6 bases from J, with 11 bases between.

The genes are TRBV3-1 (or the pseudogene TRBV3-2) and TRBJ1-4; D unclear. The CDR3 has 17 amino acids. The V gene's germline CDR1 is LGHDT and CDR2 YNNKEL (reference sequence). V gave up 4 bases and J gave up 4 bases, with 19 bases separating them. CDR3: CASSRNIVGSGNEKLFF. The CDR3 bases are TGTGCCAGCAGCCGTAACATAGTAGGATCGGGTAATGAAAAACTGTTTTTT.

Written as DNA, the CDR3 is TGTGCCAGCAGCTTAGGGGGGCACTTTGGCTACACCTTC. Its translation: CASSLGGHFGYTF. The chain has TRBV7-2 and TRBJ1-2, with a possible D match to TRBD1 (6 bases). CDR1 is SGHTA and CDR2 is FQGNSA in the germline V gene. The CDR3 is 13 amino acids. Between the trimmed V and J ends, which lost 1 base and 7 bases, there was a span of 10 bases.

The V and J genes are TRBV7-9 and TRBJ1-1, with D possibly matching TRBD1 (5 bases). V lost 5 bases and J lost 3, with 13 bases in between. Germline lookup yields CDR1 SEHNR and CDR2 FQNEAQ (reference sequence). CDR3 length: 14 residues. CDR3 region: CASSKDSGYTEAFF. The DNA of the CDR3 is TGTGCCAGCAGCAAAGACAGTGGTTACACTGAAGCTTTCTTT.

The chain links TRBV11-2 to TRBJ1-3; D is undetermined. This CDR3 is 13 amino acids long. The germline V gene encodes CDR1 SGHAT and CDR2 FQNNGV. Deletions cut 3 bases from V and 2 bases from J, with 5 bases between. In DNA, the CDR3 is TGTGCCAGCAGCTTGGCCCCTGGAAACACCATATATTTT. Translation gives CASSLAPGNTIYF. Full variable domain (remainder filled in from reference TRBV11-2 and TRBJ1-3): EAGVAQSPRYKIIEKRQSVAFWCNPISGHATLYWYQQILGQGPKLLIQFQNNGVVDDSQLPKDRFSAERLKGVDSTLKIQPAKLEDSAVYLCASSLAPGNTIYFGEGSWLTVV.

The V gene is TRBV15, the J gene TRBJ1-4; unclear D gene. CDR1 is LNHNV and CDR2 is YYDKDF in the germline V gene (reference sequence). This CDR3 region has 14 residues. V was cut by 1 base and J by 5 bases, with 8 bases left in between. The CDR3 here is CATSRVRRNEKLFF. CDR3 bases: TGTGCCACCAGCAGAGTTCGGCGGAATGAAAAACTGTTTTTT.

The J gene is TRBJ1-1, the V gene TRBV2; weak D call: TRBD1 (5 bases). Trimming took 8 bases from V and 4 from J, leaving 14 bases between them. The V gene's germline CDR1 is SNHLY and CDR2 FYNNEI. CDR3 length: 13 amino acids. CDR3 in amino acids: CASGDSRVTEAFF. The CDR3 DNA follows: TGTGCCAGCGGGGACTCGCGGGTCACTGAAGCTTTCTTT.

Written as DNA, the CDR3 is TGTGCCAGCAGCTTTTGGCAGGACTATGGCTACACCTTC. As protein: CASSFWQDYGYTF. The genes are TRBV7-2 and TRBJ1-2; D is ambiguous. Trimming took 3 bases from V and 3 from J, leaving 8 bases between them. The V gene's germline CDR1 is SGHTA and CDR2 FQGNSA. This CDR3 is built from 13 residues.